This TCR beta chain was observed in a study of cytomegalovirus exposure and HLA in healthy donors. This clone was detected once. Its target is unknown. The PCR used 60 Vbeta and 13 Jbeta primers. The data were produced by immunoSEQ multiplex PCR, yet TCRdb's version contains in-frame clones alone and is incomplete. The sample consists of 100,000 to 150,000 clones, about 85% of them appearing once. Per germline, CDR1 LNHDA and CDR2 SQIVND (reference sequence). With V trimmed by 5 bases and J by 4 bases, 5 bases remained unmatched. There are 14 residues in the CDR3. Findings and caveats of the study: The authors confirmed in vitro that a few CMV-associated chains were specific for CMV antigens. Later work associated fewer than 20,000 TCR beta sequences with HLA alleles at 0.05 false discovery rate.

The clonotype comes from a boy under 18 in good health and CMV-seronegative. The rearrangement uses TRBV19 and TRBJ2-7; 10 bases map to TRBD2. Sample: PBMCs. Written as DNA, the CDR3 is TGTGCCAGTAGTTGGGGACTAGCGTTGTACGAGCAGTACTTC. It translates to CASSWGLALYEQYF.